The sample holds a few counts of the clone carrying this T cell receptor beta chain. Its antigen is not known. Samples each had at least 5 micrograms of total RNA extracted. CDR3 length: 14 residues. Germline CDR1 SGHTA, CDR2 FQGTGA. This specimen comes from a study of blood T cells in healthy people across ages. Broader study findings: A conclusive naive versus antigen-experienced comparison was prevented by the unsorted PBMCs. Both naive CD4+ cell counts and diversity were greater in long-lived donors than in aged donors.

Through a sample-barcoded 5' primer and a J-beta primer mix, a second PCR was run for roughly 7 to 11 cycles. MiXCR was run by TCRdb on the 5' RACE reads, yielding one entry per CDR3 protein. The data contain 450,000 to 700,000 distinct CDR3 sequences, 25% to 30% of them singletons. What was sequenced was blood. This receptor was obtained from a woman aged 70-85 years in good health. The rearrangement joins TRBV7-3 to TRBJ2-5, with TRBD2 matching over 10 bases. TRBJ2-1 explains the end of the DNA better; the J call may be wrong. This CDR3 is CASSFSSGGGEQFF. CDR3 nucleotides: TGTGCCAGCAGCTTCTCTAGCGGGGGCGGTGAGCAGTTCTTC.